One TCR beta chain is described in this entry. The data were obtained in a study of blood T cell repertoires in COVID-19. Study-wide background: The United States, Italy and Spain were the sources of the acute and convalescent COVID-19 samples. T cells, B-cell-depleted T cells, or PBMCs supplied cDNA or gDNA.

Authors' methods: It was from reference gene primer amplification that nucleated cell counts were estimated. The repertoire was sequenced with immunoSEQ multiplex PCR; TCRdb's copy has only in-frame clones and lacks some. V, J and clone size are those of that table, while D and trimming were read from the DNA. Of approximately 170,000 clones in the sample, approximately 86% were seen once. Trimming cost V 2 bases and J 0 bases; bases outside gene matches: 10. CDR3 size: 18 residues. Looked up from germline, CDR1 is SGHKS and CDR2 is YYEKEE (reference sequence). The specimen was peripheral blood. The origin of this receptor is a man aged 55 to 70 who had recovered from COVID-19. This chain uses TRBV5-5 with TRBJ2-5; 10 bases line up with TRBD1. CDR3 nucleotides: TGTGCCAGCAGCTTTCGGGACAGGGGACTAGGGTACCAAGAGACCCAGTACTTC. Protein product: CASSFRDRGLGYQETQYF.